This T cell receptor beta chain was profiled in a study of T cell repertoires in cytomegalovirus infection. Findings and limits, study-wide: Using cumulative public TCR beta family frequency, the authors identified those who carried CMV together with the relevant HLA. HLA-C-restricted CMV clonotypes gave the most frequent clonotype in two of eight donors.

With regard to this clonotype: Antigen specificity is unknown.

The CDR3 is 16 residues long. Trimming removed 3 bases from V and 4 bases from J, with 17 bases in between. The germline CDR1 and CDR2 sequences are SGDLS and YYNGEE. Each CDR3 protein is one row after TCRdb ran MiXCR on the reads. The sample has around 290,000 distinct CDR3 sequences, under 30% seen once. The TCR was taken from a human donor in good health (CMV status not recorded). Some clones in this sample may be carry-over from other donors' samples. Sequenced input: PBMCs. The J gene is TRBJ1-3, the V gene TRBV9; no clear D. CDR3: CASSATRLGTGNTIYF. DNA for the CDR3: TGTGCCAGCAGCGCTACTCGCTTGGGTACAGGAAACACCATATATTTT.